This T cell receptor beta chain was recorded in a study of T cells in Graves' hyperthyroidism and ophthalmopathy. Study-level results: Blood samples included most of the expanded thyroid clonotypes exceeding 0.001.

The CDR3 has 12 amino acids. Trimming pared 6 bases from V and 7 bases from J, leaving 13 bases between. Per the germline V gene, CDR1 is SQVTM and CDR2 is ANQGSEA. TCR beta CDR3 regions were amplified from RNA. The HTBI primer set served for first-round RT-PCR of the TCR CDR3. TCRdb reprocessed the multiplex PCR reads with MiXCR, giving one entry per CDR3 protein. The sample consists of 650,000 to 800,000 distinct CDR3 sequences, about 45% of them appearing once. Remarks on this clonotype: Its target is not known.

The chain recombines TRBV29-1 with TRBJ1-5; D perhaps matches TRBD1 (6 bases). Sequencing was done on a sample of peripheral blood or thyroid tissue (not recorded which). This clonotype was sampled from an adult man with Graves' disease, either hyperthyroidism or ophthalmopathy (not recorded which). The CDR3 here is CSVTAGDQPQHF. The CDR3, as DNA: TGCAGCGTCACAGCAGGGGACCAGCCCCAGCATTTT.